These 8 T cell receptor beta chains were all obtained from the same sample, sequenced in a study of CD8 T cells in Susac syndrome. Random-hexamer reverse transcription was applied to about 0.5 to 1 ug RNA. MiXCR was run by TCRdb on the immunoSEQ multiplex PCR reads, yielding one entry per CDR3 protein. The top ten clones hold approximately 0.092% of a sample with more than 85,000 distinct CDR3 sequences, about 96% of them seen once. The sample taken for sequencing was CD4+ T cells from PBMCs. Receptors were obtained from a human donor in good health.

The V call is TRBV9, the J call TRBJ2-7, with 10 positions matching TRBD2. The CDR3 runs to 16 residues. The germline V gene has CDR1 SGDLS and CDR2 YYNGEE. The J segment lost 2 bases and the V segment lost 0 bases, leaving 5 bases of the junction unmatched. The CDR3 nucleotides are TGTGCCAGCAGCGTAGCAAGCGGGGGGGAACCCTACGAGCAGTACTTC. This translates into CASSVASGGEPYEQYF.

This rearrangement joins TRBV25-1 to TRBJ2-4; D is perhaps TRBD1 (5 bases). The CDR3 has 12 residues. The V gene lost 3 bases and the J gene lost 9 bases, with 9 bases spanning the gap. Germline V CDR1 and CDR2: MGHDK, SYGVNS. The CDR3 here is CASSDRVVIQYF. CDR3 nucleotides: TGTGCCAGCAGTGACAGGGTGGTCATTCAGTACTTC.

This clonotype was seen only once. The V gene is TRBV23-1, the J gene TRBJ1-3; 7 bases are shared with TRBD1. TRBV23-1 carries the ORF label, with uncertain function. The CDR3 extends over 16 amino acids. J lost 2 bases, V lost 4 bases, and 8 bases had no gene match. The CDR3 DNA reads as TGCGCCAGCAGTCGGGTGGAGGGGGCGCCTGGAAACACCATATATTTT. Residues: CASSRVEGAPGNTIYF.

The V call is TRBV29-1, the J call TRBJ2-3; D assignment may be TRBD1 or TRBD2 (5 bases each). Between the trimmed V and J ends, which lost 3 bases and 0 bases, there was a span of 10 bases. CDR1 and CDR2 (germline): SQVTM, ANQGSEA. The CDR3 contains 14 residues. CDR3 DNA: TGCAGCGTTGAGAGGGGACCCAGCACAGATACGCAGTATTTT. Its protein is CSVERGPSTDTQYF.

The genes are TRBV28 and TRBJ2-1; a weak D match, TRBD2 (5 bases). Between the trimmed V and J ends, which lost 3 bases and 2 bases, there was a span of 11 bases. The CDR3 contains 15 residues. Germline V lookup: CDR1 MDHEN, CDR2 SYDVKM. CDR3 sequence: CASSFPGLTYNEQFF. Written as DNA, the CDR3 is TGTGCCAGCAGTTTTCCAGGACTCACCTACAATGAGCAGTTCTTC.

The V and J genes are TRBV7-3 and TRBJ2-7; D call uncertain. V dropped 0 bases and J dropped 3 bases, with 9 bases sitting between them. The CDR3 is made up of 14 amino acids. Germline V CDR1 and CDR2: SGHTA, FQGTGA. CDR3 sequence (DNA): TGTGCCAGCAGCTTAACGTATGGTGACTACGAGCAGTACTTC. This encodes CASSLTYGDYEQYF.

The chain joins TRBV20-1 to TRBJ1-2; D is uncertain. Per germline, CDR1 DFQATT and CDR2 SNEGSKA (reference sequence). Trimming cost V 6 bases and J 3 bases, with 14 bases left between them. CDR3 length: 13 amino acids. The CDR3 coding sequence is TGCAGTGCGGTCAGCCAGTGGGACTATGGCTACACCTTC. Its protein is CSAVSQWDYGYTF.

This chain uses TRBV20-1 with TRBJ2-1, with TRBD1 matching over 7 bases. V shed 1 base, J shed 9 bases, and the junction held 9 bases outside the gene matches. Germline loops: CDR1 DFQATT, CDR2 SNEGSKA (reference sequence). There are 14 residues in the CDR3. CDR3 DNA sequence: TGCAGTGCTAGAGGTACCGGGACAGTACGTGAGCAGTTCTTC. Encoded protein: CSARGTGTVREQFF.